What follows are 20 T cell receptor beta chains derived from one specimen sequenced in a study of blood T cell repertoires in COVID-19. This table comes from immunoSEQ multiplex PCR, and its TCRdb copy is limited to in-frame clones, with some not included. The profile shows approximately 220,000 clones, roughly 82% of them singletons. The sequenced sample was peripheral blood. The source of these receptors is a woman between 65 and 79 years old with acute or convalescent COVID-19.

The V call is TRBV7-9, the J call TRBJ1-2; D perhaps matches TRBD1 (6 bases). V lost 1 base and J 1 base, leaving 10 bases between the germline ends. This CDR3 spans 15 amino acids. CDR1 and CDR2 from the germline V gene are SEHNR and FQNEAQ (reference sequence). The CDR3 nucleotides read TGTGCCAGCAGCTTAGGGACAGACTATAACTATGGCTACACCTTC. Its protein is CASSLGTDYNYGYTF.

The J gene is TRBJ1-5, the V gene TRBV2; D uncertain. V was cut by 2 bases and J by 6 bases, with 11 bases left in between. The CDR3 is 14 amino acids. The germline V gene encodes CDR1 SNHLY and CDR2 FYNNEI. In DNA, the CDR3 is TGTGCCAGCAGTGAAAGAGGGCGCGGTCAGCCCCAGCATTTT. The encoded protein is CASSERGRGQPQHF.

The chain carries TRBV29-1 and TRBJ2-7; TRBD1 aligns across 7 bases. Germline V gene sequence: CDR1 SQVTM, CDR2 ANQGSEA. V shed 4 bases and J 6 bases; nucleotides not matched to a gene: 3. The CDR3 covers 11 residues. This CDR3 is CSVGTGVEQYF. The CDR3 region has the DNA TGCAGCGTTGGAACAGGGGTCGAGCAGTACTTC.

Concerning this clone itself: Distinct nucleotide sequences in the sample also encode this CDR3. The DNA of the CDR3 is TGTGCCAGCTCACCAACAGGAGACTCTGGAAACACCATATATTTT. This sequence encodes CASSPTGDSGNTIYF. The chain employs TRBV18 and TRBJ1-3; possible D gene TRBD1, 5 bases. Germline assignment: CDR1 KGHSH and CDR2 LQKENI. The CDR3 consists of 15 residues. Trimming shortened V by 2 bases and J by 0 bases, and 8 bases separated the two germline ends.

The genes are TRBV5-1 and TRBJ1-1; D uncertain. This CDR3 spans 16 amino acids. The germline V gene encodes CDR1 SGHRS and CDR2 YFSETQ. V shed 0 bases and J shed 1 base, with 13 bases lying between them. CDR3 bases: TGCGCCAGCAGCTTGGTCGAGGGCTTAGGGAACACTGAAGCTTTCTTT. Translation gives CASSLVEGLGNTEAFF.

V is TRBV7-2 and J is TRBJ1-1; D unclear. Germline assignment: CDR1 SGHTA and CDR2 FQGNSA. CDR3 length: 14 amino acids. With 1 base removed from V and 4 bases from J, the gap between germline ends came to 10 bases. The CDR3 coding sequence is TGTGCCAGCAGCTTAGGGTCGGGGTTCACTGAAGCTTTCTTT. It is translated as CASSLGSGFTEAFF. The whole variable domain, filled in from reference TRBV7-2 and TRBJ1-1, reads GAGVSQSPSNKVTEKGKDVELRCDPISGHTALYWYRQSLGQGLEFLIYFQGNSAPDKSGLPSDRFSAERTGGSVSTLTIQRTQQEDSAVYLCASSLGSGFTEAFFGQGTRLTVV.

The genes are TRBV10-3 and TRBJ2-3, with 9 bases that match TRBD2. The CDR3 is 17 amino acids. After removal of 0 bases from V and 3 bases from J, the junction contained 7 bases not matched to a gene. CDR1 ENHRY and CDR2 SYGVKD come from the germline V gene. The CDR3 bases are TGTGCCATCAGTGAGTCGTGGCGGGGGGGGCAGACAGATACGCAGTATTTT. Translation: CAISESWRGGQTDTQYF.

This rearrangement joins TRBV4-2 to TRBJ1-6; D is undetermined. Trimming took off 2 bases at V and 1 base at J, with 9 bases between the two ends. This CDR3 contains 16 residues. Germline V gene sequence: CDR1 LGHNA, CDR2 YNFKEQ. CDR3 in amino acids: CASSQISGSYNSPLHF. The CDR3 DNA sequence: TGTGCCAGCAGCCAAATTAGCGGATCCTATAATTCACCCCTCCACTTT.

The chain combines TRBV7-9 with TRBJ1-2; weak D call: TRBD1 (5 bases). Trimming shortened V by 1 base and J by 4 bases, and 16 bases separated the two germline ends. CDR3 length equals 16 residues. Germline V gene lookup returns CDR1 SEHNR and CDR2 FQNEAQ (reference sequence). The chain's CDR3 is CASSLDRPISIYGYTF. The DNA for the CDR3 is TGTGCCAGCAGCTTAGACAGGCCCATAAGTATCTATGGCTACACCTTC.

This rearrangement joins TRBV5-6 to TRBJ1-5; the D gene is possibly TRBD1 (6 bases). CDR1 is SGHDT and CDR2 is YYEEEE in the germline V gene. This CDR3 is built from 14 residues. The V gene lost 1 base and the J gene lost 7 bases, with 12 bases spanning the gap. DNA for the CDR3: TGTGCCAGCAGCTTGACAGGGAAAGACCAGCCCCAGCATTTT. It codes for CASSLTGKDQPQHF.

This clone has a single count. This chain links TRBV7-9 with TRBJ2-3, with 10 bases that match TRBD1. The length of the CDR3 is 16 residues. CDR1 is SEHNR and CDR2 is FQNEAQ in the germline V gene (reference sequence). The trim removed 5 bases at V and 4 bases at J, leaving 9 bases unmatched. CDR3 region: CASSPPGTGVPDTQYF. The CDR3 DNA follows: TGTGCCAGCAGCCCGCCCGGGACAGGGGTGCCAGATACGCAGTATTTT.

This clone showed up just once. J is TRBJ1-6 and V is TRBV10-3; 8 positions agree with TRBD1. In germline, CDR1 is ENHRY, CDR2 SYGVKD. This CDR3 region has 14 residues. Trimming removed 4 bases from V and 11 bases from J; junction bases left unmatched: 7. CDR3 sequence reads: CAISAQGDTAPLHF. CDR3 sequence (DNA): TGTGCCATCAGTGCACAGGGGGATACCGCACCCCTCCACTTT.

The chain joins TRBV3-1 (or the pseudogene TRBV3-2) to TRBJ1-6; TRBD1 matches 8 bases. CDR3 length: 15 residues. With 1 base clipped from V and 7 bases from J, the junction kept 3 bases outside the gene matches. Germline loops: CDR1 LGHDT, CDR2 YNNKEL (reference sequence). Written as DNA, the CDR3 is TGTGCCAGCAGCCAAGCCAACAGGGGGAATTCACCCCTCCACTTT. Amino acid sequence: CASSQANRGNSPLHF.

This clone appeared once. This sequence joins TRBV14 and TRBJ1-4; tentative D call: TRBD1 (5 bases). This CDR3 is built from 14 residues. Looked up from germline, CDR1 is SGHDN and CDR2 is FVKESK. The V gene lost 1 base and the J gene lost 8 bases, with 11 bases spanning the gap. CDR3 in amino acids: CASSQAFRAEKLFF. As DNA, the CDR3 is TGTGCCAGCAGCCAAGCTTTCAGGGCGGAAAAACTGTTTTTT.

The V gene is TRBV28, the J gene TRBJ2-7, with 7 bases lining up with TRBD1. The junction had 8 bases not matched to a gene; V was cut back by 4 bases and J by 11 bases. Germline V gene data show CDR1 as MDHEN and CDR2 as SYDVKM. This CDR3 is built from 12 residues. DNA for the CDR3: TGTGCCAGCAGTTCACCGACCGGGACAGAGTACTTC. Protein: CASSSPTGTEYF.

V usage is TRBV19 and J usage is TRBJ1-2; 9 nucleotides match TRBD1. The CDR3 has 17 amino acids. CDR1 LNHDA and CDR2 SQIVND come from the germline V gene (reference sequence). The V gene end was trimmed by 6 bases and the J gene end by 0 bases; junction bases not matched to a gene: 11. The CDR3 here is CASRIPTGQGANYGYTF. As DNA, the CDR3 is TGTGCCAGTAGAATCCCCACGGGACAGGGCGCTAACTATGGCTACACCTTC.

This clone was found once. The chain couples TRBV27 to TRBJ2-3, with D unresolved. CDR3 length equals 14 residues. Deletions cut 6 bases from V and 0 bases from J, with 10 bases between. CDR1 is MNHEY, CDR2 SMNVEV, per germline (reference sequence). The CDR3: CASRSQASTDTQYF. CDR3 sequence (DNA): TGTGCCAGCAGGAGCCAGGCTAGCACAGATACGCAGTATTTT.

The V call is TRBV12-3 or TRBV12-4, the J call TRBJ2-2; no definite D call. The CDR3 loop spans 13 amino acids. The V and J ends lost 4 bases and 6 bases respectively, with 9 bases between them. The CDR3 DNA follows: TGTGCCAGCAGTTATGACATGCCCGGGGAGCTGTTTTTT. As protein: CASSYDMPGELFF.

The chain joins TRBV7-2 to TRBJ1-5, with D hard to call. Germline V CDR1 and CDR2: SGHTA, FQGNSA. V lost 4 bases and J lost 6, with 10 bases in between. CDR3 size: 13 residues. This chain's CDR3 is CASSSGGGQPQHF. Written as DNA, the CDR3 is TGTGCCAGCAGCTCGGGAGGAGGTCAGCCCCAGCATTTT.

The V gene is TRBV2, the J gene TRBJ2-7; 7 nucleotides align to TRBD1. The CDR3 sequence is 14 residues long. Germline CDR1 is SNHLY and CDR2 is FYNNEI. Unmatched junction bases numbered 8, after V lost 7 bases and J lost 2 bases. The CDR3 loop is CASTPGTATYEQYF. DNA of the CDR3: TGTGCCAGCACCCCTGGGACAGCTACCTACGAGCAGTACTTC.